This TCR beta chain was sequenced in a study of blood T cell repertoires in COVID-19. Background on the study: There were acute and convalescent COVID-19 samples, and they came from the United States, Italy and Spain. PBMCs, B-cell-depleted T cells, or T cells provided the cDNA or gDNA that made up the material.

Using immunoSEQ multiplex PCR, the repertoire was profiled, and TCRdb retains in-frame clones only, with some absent. The table has about 240,000 clones, 70% to 85% seen once. The material sequenced was peripheral blood. This receptor was identified in a woman aged 80 or over with acute or convalescent COVID-19.

The DNA for the CDR3 is TGTGCCAGCAGCCCGCGTCTTACTTCTGGAAACACCATATATTTT. Encoded protein: CASSPRLTSGNTIYF. This chain uses TRBV4-2 with TRBJ1-3; D gene unclear. Germline V gives CDR1 LGHNA, CDR2 YNFKEQ. The germline V and J ends were trimmed by 4 bases and 1 base, with 11 bases remaining between them. The CDR3 extends over 15 amino acids.